The rows below give T cell receptor beta chains drawn from one sample of a study of identical twins. TCRdb used MiXCR to reprocess the 5' RACE reads, holding one entry per CDR3 protein. Of nearly 650,000 distinct CDR3 sequences listed, about 7.6% are singletons. These data were likewise used in another study, on yellow fever vaccine responses in identical twins.

The sample taken for sequencing was PBMCs. These receptors came from a woman aged 18-29 years in good health. CDR3s include the opening cysteine and the closing phenylalanine or tryptophan. The D gene is left open where the match is weak. A clone size is listed for some rows: how often the clone was seen (once, few, many), or a class if it is expanded.

D | J | V | size | DNA | CDR3
NA | TRBJ1-3 | TRBV12-3/TRBV12-4 | many | TGTGCCAGCAGTTTACAGAGCTCTGGAAACACCATATATTTT | CASSLQSSGNTIYF
NA | TRBJ2-2 | TRBV7-9 | few | TGTGCCAGCAGCTTAGGAGGGACGGCGGACACCGGGGAGCTGTTTTTT | CASSLGGTADTGELFF
NA | TRBJ2-6 | TRBV20-1 | NA | TGCAGTGCTGGGGCGGGCTCTGGGGCCAACGTCCTGACTTTC | CSAGAGSGANVLTF
NA | TRBJ2-7 | TRBV11-2 | few | TGTGCCAGCAGCTTAGGGTACGGGGGAACCTACGAGCAGTACTTC | CASSLGYGGTYEQYF
NA | TRBJ2-1 | TRBV12-3/TRBV12-4 | few | TGTGCCAGCAGTTTGGTTCGACGGGATGAGCAGTTCTTC | CASSLVRRDEQFF
NA | TRBJ2-1 | TRBV6-6 | many | TGTGCCAGCAAGGGAGCGATACAAAATGAGCAGTTCTTC | CASKGAIQNEQFF
NA | TRBJ2-2 | TRBV5-1 | many | TGCGCCAGCAGCTTGGGGCTCTACACCGGGGAGCTGTTTTTT | CASSLGLYTGELFF
NA | TRBJ1-2 | TRBV6-1 | NA | TGTGCCAGCAGTCCTGGGCTGGGAATCGATGGCTACACCTTC | CASSPGLGIDGYTF
NA | TRBJ2-2 | TRBV12-3/TRBV12-4 | many | TGTGCCAGCAGTCCGGTCGGAGCCGGGGAGCTGTTTTTT | CASSPVGAGELFF
NA | TRBJ2-5 | TRBV12-3/TRBV12-4 | many | TGTGCCAGCAGCTGGATTCAAGAGACCCAGTACTTC | CASSWIQETQYF
NA | TRBJ1-1 | TRBV5-1 | many | TGCGCCAGCAGCGTCGAGGCCTTGAACACTGAAGCTTTCTTT | CASSVEALNTEAFF
NA | TRBJ2-2 | TRBV29-1 | many | TGCAGCGTTGAAGGGGCCAGAGCCACCGGGGAGCTGTTTTTT | CSVEGARATGELFF
NA | TRBJ2-4 | TRBV28 | NA | TGTGCCAGCAGCCTCCAGCTGGGGGCTAGAAACATTCAGTACTTC | CASSLQLGARNIQYF
NA | TRBJ1-1 | TRBV28 | few | TGTGCCAGCAACCCGGGACGGGAAACTGAAGCTTTCTTT | CASNPGRETEAFF
TRBD2 | TRBJ2-1 | TRBV5-1 | many | TGCGCCAGCAGCTACGGGACTAGCGGGAGCTCCTACAATGAGCAGTTCTTC | CASSYGTSGSSYNEQFF
NA | TRBJ1-2 | TRBV10-3 | many | TGTGCCATCAGATCCATCCCGACGGATGGCTACACCTTC | CAIRSIPTDGYTF
NA | TRBJ1-2 | TRBV20-1 | NA | TGCAGTGCTGAAGGACAGCTAGCTAACTATGGCTACACCTTC | CSAEGQLANYGYTF
NA | TRBJ1-2 | TRBV12-3/TRBV12-4 | few | TGTGCCAGCAGTTTAGTACACAGCTTAAACTATGGCTACACCTTC | CASSLVHSLNYGYTF
NA | TRBJ2-6 | TRBV2 | NA | TGTGCCAGCAGTAGCTCCCTTCTTCGCTCTGGGGCCAACGTCCTGACTTTC | CASSSSLLRSGANVLTF
NA | TRBJ2-1 | TRBV20-1 | few | TGCAGTGGATGGGGTAATGAGCAGTTCTTC | CSGWGNEQFF
TRBD1 | TRBJ1-1 | TRBV7-2 | many | TGTGCCAGCAATACAGGGGCCATGAACACTGAAGCTTTCTTT | CASNTGAMNTEAFF
NA | TRBJ1-2 | TRBV5-1 | NA | TGCGCCAGCAGCTTGGAGTCGACAGGTGATATCAACTATGGCTACACCTTC | CASSLESTGDINYGYTF
NA | TRBJ1-4 | TRBV20-1 | many | TGCAGTGCTAGAGGGGCTGGGAATGAAAAACTGTTTTTT | CSARGAGNEKLFF
TRBD2 | TRBJ2-1 | TRBV3-1 | many | TGTGCCAGCAGCCTGATGGGACTAGCGGGAGTCTATGGCTCCAATGAGCAGTTCTTC | CASSLMGLAGVYGSNEQFF
NA | TRBJ2-1 | TRBV4-1 | many | TGCGCCAGCAGCCAATCCCTCTCGGACCCGACGGAGCAGTTCTTC | CASSQSLSDPTEQFF
NA | TRBJ2-1 | TRBV2 | NA | TGTGCCAGCAACCCTAGCAACAATGAGCAGTTCTTC | CASNPSNNEQFF
TRBD1 | TRBJ2-7 | TRBV12-3/TRBV12-4 | many | TGTGCCAGCAGTCACAAACGACAGGGTGAGCAGTACTTC | CASSHKRQGEQYF
NA | TRBJ1-5 | TRBV11-2 | NA | TGTGCCAGCAGCTCCGACAGGACCAATCAGCCCCAGCATTTT | CASSSDRTNQPQHF
NA | TRBJ2-1 | TRBV10-3 | NA | TGTGCCATCAGTGAGCGGGTTCTCCTGAACTCCTACAATGAGGAGTTCTTC | CAISERVLLNSYNEEFF
NA | TRBJ2-3 | TRBV20-1 | NA | TGCAGTGCTAGTAAATCAGGGGCCTACACAGATACGCAGTATTTT | CSASKSGAYTDTQYF
NA | TRBJ2-1 | TRBV2 | many | TGTGCCAGCAGTGGGGTCGGGGGCGGCCTCAATGAGCAGTTCTTC | CASSGVGGGLNEQFF
TRBD2 | TRBJ2-2 | TRBV7-6 | NA | TGTGCCAGCAGCCCATGGACTAGCCGACGCGCGGAGCTGTTTTTT | CASSPWTSRRAELFF
TRBD2 | TRBJ2-2 | TRBV3-1 | NA | TGTGCCAGCAGCCCCTCTTCCGGGAGGATCACCGGGGAGCTGTTTTTT | CASSPSSGRITGELFF
TRBD2 | TRBJ2-7 | TRBV4-1 | NA | TGCGCCAGCAGCCACCCTCCGGCGGGGGTATCTCCGCAGTACTTC | CASSHPPAGVSPQYF
NA | TRBJ2-5 | TRBV7-9 | many | TGTGCCAGCAGCTTATACGGCGGGCAGCAAGAGACCCAGTACTTC | CASSLYGGQQETQYF
NA | TRBJ1-1 | TRBV20-1 | NA | TGCAGTGCTAGAGATCGTCAGACAGCCGGGAACACTGAAGCTTTCTTT | CSARDRQTAGNTEAFF
NA | TRBJ1-6 | TRBV12-3/TRBV12-4 | many | TGTGCCAGCAGTTTAGGGGAGGGCTATTCACCCCTCCACTTT | CASSLGEGYSPLHF
NA | TRBJ2-1 | TRBV2 | NA | TGTGCCAGCAGTATGCAGAGGACTAAACCGTCCCTCTTC | CASSMQRTKPSLF
TRBD1 | TRBJ2-3 | TRBV13 | few | TGTGCCAGCAGCTTAGCCAGACAGGGATGGGTCACAGATACGCAGTATTTT | CASSLARQGWVTDTQYF
TRBD1 | TRBJ2-2 | TRBV12-3/TRBV12-4 | many | TGTGCCAGCGGACAGGGGGCCGGGGAGCTGTTTTTT | CASGQGAGELFF
NA | TRBJ1-6 | TRBV4-1 | few | TGCGCCAGCAGCCAAGATGACGGTGGGTCACCCCTCCACTTT | CASSQDDGGSPLHF
NA | TRBJ2-1 | TRBV12-3/TRBV12-4 | many | TGTGCCAGCAGTTTCGGACACCACCCGGTAAATGAGCAGTTCTTC | CASSFGHHPVNEQFF
TRBD2 | TRBJ2-5 | TRBV5-1 | many | TGCGCCAGCAGCTTCCGACTAGCGGGAGTTCCAGAGACCCAGTACTTC | CASSFRLAGVPETQYF
NA | TRBJ1-3 | TRBV19 | few | TGTGCCAGTAGTACTCTTACAGGGTCCGGAAACACCATATATTTT | CASSTLTGSGNTIYF
TRBD2 | TRBJ2-5 | TRBV11-2 | few | TGTGCCAGCAGCTTGAGAGATGGACTAGTCCTCGGGACCCAGTACTTC | CASSLRDGLVLGTQYF
NA | TRBJ2-5 | TRBV5-1 | NA | TGCGCCAGCAGCCTCCGCCTTGGGGGGGCGGAAGAGACCCAGTACTTC | CASSLRLGGAEETQYF
TRBD2 | TRBJ2-1 | TRBV11-2 | NA | TGTGCCAGCAGCTTAAGCGGGAGGCCTCTCTACAATGAGCAGTTCTTC | CASSLSGRPLYNEQFF